These 21 T cell receptor beta chains were sequenced from one sample in a study of cytomegalovirus exposure and HLA in healthy donors. The PCR made use of 60 Vbeta and 13 Jbeta primers. The assay was immunoSEQ multiplex PCR, and TCRdb's table has in-frame clones only and misses some. The data contain 72,000 or so clones, roughly 74% of them singletons. Source material: PBMCs. These receptors all come from a human donor in good health.

Concerning this clone: One junction end disagrees with the germline gene, perhaps due to a read error. J is TRBJ1-1 and V is TRBV20-1; no definite D call. Germline lookup yields CDR1 DFQATT and CDR2 SNEGSKA (reference sequence). The CDR3 is made up of 11 amino acids. The CDR3 spells CSARDGTEAFF. The CDR3 nucleotides read TGCAGTGCTCGAGACGGCACTGAAGCTTTCTTT.

The chain has TRBV28 and TRBJ2-7; D possibly corresponds to TRBD2 (5 bases). The CDR3 is 12 residues long. Germline CDR1 and CDR2: MDHEN and SYDVKM. The V gene lost 8 bases and the J gene lost 4 bases, with 12 bases spanning the gap. CDR3 bases: TGTGCCAGCGAGGGTAATCAGTACGAGCAGTACTTC. Protein: CASEGNQYEQYF.

V and J are TRBV5-4 and TRBJ2-7, with 10 bases matching TRBD1. Germline V lookup: CDR1 SGHNT, CDR2 YYREEE (reference sequence). The V gene end was trimmed by 2 bases and the J gene end by 2 bases; junction bases not matched to a gene: 4. This CDR3 contains 15 residues. The CDR3, as DNA: TGTGCCAGCAGCTTAGGACAGGGGGAAACCTACGAGCAGTACTTC. Translated: CASSLGQGETYEQYF. Full variable domain (missing parts from reference TRBV5-4 and TRBJ2-7): ETGVTQSPTHLIKTRGQQVTLRCSSQSGHNTVSWYQQALGQGPQFIFQYYREEENGRGNFPPRFSGLQFPNYSSELNVNALELDDSALYLCASSLGQGETYEQYFGPGTRLTVT.

The chain has TRBV29-1 and TRBJ2-2; a possible D gene is TRBD1 (6 bases). The CDR3 spans 15 residues. Germline CDR1 is SQVTM and CDR2 is ANQGSEA. V was clipped by 7 bases and J by 0 bases, with 15 bases between them. CDR3 sequence reads: CSGTSGTPNTGELFF. The CDR3 region has the DNA TGCAGCGGTACATCCGGGACACCGAACACCGGGGAGCTGTTTTTT.

This clone was picked up a small number of times. This chain connects TRBV6-5 to TRBJ1-3; 7 bases are a match to TRBD1. CDR1 and CDR2 from the germline V gene are MNHEY and SVGAGI. The CDR3 contains 13 residues. Trimming cost V 6 bases and J 4 bases; bases outside gene matches: 3. The CDR3 nucleotides read TGTGCCAGCAGCCTGGGACAGGGAAACACCATATATTTT. This encodes CASSLGQGNTIYF.

The CDR3 region is CASSLGGELTYEQYF. CDR3 in DNA: TGCGCCAGCAGCTTGGGGGGCGAATTGACCTACGAGCAGTACTTC. This rearrangement joins TRBV5-1 to TRBJ2-7, with a tentative D call TRBD1 (5 bases). Germline loops: CDR1 SGHRS, CDR2 YFSETQ. The CDR3 is 15 residues long. V gave up 0 bases and J gave up 2 bases, with 12 bases separating them.

The rearrangement links TRBV6-5 to TRBJ2-3; D may be TRBD2 (5 bases). CDR1 and CDR2 (germline): MNHEY, SVGAGI. The CDR3 consists of 14 residues. V was pared by 6 bases and J by 0 bases, with 10 bases between. CDR3 bases: TGTGCCAGCAGACCTACGGGGAGCACAGATACGCAGTATTTT. Its translation is CASRPTGSTDTQYF.

The J gene is TRBJ1-1, the V gene TRBV6-5; the D gene is possibly TRBD1 (6 bases). Germline assignment: CDR1 MNHEY and CDR2 SVGAGI. V was clipped by 2 bases and J by 6 bases, with 13 bases between them. The CDR3 extends over 14 amino acids. The CDR3 reads CASSYITGYSEAFF. CDR3 bases: TGTGCCAGCAGTTACATCACAGGGTACTCTGAAGCTTTCTTT.

This chain connects TRBV29-1 to TRBJ1-4; TRBD1 agrees at 8 bases. The length of the CDR3 is 16 residues. Germline V CDR1 and CDR2: SQVTM, ANQGSEA. The ends lost 4 bases at V and 0 bases at J; junction bases unmatched: 7. The CDR3 loop reads CSVGDRNFATNEKLFF. CDR3 DNA: TGCAGCGTTGGGGACAGGAATTTTGCAACTAATGAAAAACTGTTTTTT.

This clone was picked up one time. The genes are TRBV6-5 and TRBJ2-1; tentative D call: TRBD1 (6 bases). Per germline, CDR1 MNHEY and CDR2 SVGAGI. CDR3 length: 14 amino acids. The V and J ends lost 1 base and 10 bases respectively, with 14 bases between them. CDR3 amino acids: CASSYWRQGNEQFF. DNA of the CDR3: TGTGCCAGCAGTTACTGGCGGCAGGGGAACGAGCAGTTCTTC.

The chain couples TRBV4-1 to TRBJ2-3; 8 bases map to TRBD2. CDR1 is MGHRA, CDR2 YSYEKL, per germline. The CDR3 consists of 18 residues. The J segment lost 5 bases and the V segment lost 4 bases, leaving 17 bases of the junction unmatched. The CDR3, as DNA: TGCGCCAGCAGCCGAGCGGGGTTTGGAGCGGGAGCTGGAGATACGCAGTATTTT. Its protein product is CASSRAGFGAGAGDTQYF.

The rearrangement uses TRBV29-1 and TRBJ1-1; D is possibly TRBD1 (6 bases). CDR3 length: 13 residues. Germline V gene lookup returns CDR1 SQVTM and CDR2 ANQGSEA. V lost 7 bases and J 1 base, leaving 13 bases between the germline ends. CDR3 DNA sequence: TGCAGCGCCCGGGACACCCGGAACACTGAAGCTTTCTTT. Translation gives CSARDTRNTEAFF.

This chain uses TRBV7-8 with TRBJ2-7; D perhaps matches TRBD1 (6 bases). Trimming removed 5 bases from V and 3 bases from J, with 14 bases in between. The CDR3 length is 14 residues. The germline V gene has CDR1 SGHVS and CDR2 FQNEAQ. CDR3 nucleotides: TGTGCCAGCAGCCCAGACAGGACCTACTACGAGCAGTACTTC. Translation: CASSPDRTYYEQYF.

This rearrangement joins TRBV5-4 to TRBJ2-2; D unclear. Germline V gene sequence: CDR1 SGHNT, CDR2 YYREEE (reference sequence). The CDR3 consists of 14 residues. The germline V and J ends were trimmed by 0 bases and 6 bases, with 9 bases remaining between them. In DNA, the CDR3 is TGTGCCAGCAGCTTGGATAAGAGATCCGGGGAGCTGTTTTTT. It translates to CASSLDKRSGELFF.

The chain links TRBV27 to TRBJ1-3; tentative D call: TRBD1 (5 bases). This CDR3 is 14 amino acids long. With 5 bases removed from V and 7 bases from J, the gap between germline ends came to 15 bases. Germline V gene lookup returns CDR1 MNHEY and CDR2 SMNVEV (reference sequence). The CDR3 region has the DNA TGTGCCAGCAGTGAAGTCCAGGGTTTTAACACCATATATTTT. Amino acids: CASSEVQGFNTIYF.

The gene calls are TRBV2 and TRBJ2-3; 10 positions match TRBD1. There are 15 residues in the CDR3. The V segment lost 8 bases and the J segment 5 bases; nucleotides outside the gene matches: 10. Germline V gives CDR1 SNHLY, CDR2 FYNNEI. CDR3 in amino acids: CASCKDRGHGDTQYF. The DNA of the CDR3 is TGTGCCAGCTGCAAAGACAGGGGGCATGGAGATACGCAGTATTTT.

CDR3 amino acids: CASSVRDRGAKNIQYF. CDR3 sequence (DNA): TGTGCCAGCAGTGTCCGCGACAGGGGAGCCAAAAACATTCAGTACTTC. This chain connects TRBV6-1 to TRBJ2-4; 8 bases map to TRBD1. The CDR3 has 16 amino acids. Germline trimming cut 4 bases from V and 0 bases from J; bases unmatched to any gene: 5. Germline V lookup: CDR1 MNHNS, CDR2 SASEGT.

V is TRBV5-6 and J is TRBJ1-6, with D hard to call. Trimming cost V 3 bases and J 5 bases, with 12 bases left between them. CDR1 is SGHDT, CDR2 YYEEEE, per germline. This CDR3 is 15 amino acids long. DNA of the CDR3: TGTGCCAGCAGCTCCATGGGCCTCAATAATTCACCCCTCCACTTT. This codes for CASSSMGLNNSPLHF.

The gene calls are TRBV7-9 and TRBJ1-1; D is perhaps TRBD1 (5 bases). This CDR3 spans 12 amino acids. The V gene's germline CDR1 is SEHNR and CDR2 FQNEAQ (reference sequence). V lost 7 bases, J lost 4 bases, and 10 bases lay in between. The CDR3 protein is CASNYGGTEAFF. DNA of the CDR3: TGTGCCAGCAACTACGGGGGCACTGAAGCTTTCTTT.

The chain has TRBV27 and TRBJ2-3; perhaps TRBD1 as D (7 bases). The CDR3 has 21 amino acids. Trimming shortened V by 3 bases and J by 6 bases, and 34 bases separated the two germline ends. Germline values: CDR1 MNHEY, CDR2 SMNVEV (reference sequence). DNA of the CDR3: TGTGCCAGCAGTTTTGGGGGAATGCGGAGGGGGCTACGCTACACAGTGGATACGCAGTATTTT. Amino acids: CASSFGGMRRGLRYTVDTQYF.

V gene TRBV28 combines with J gene TRBJ1-5; 9 bases fit TRBD1. Germline V lookup: CDR1 MDHEN, CDR2 SYDVKM. The CDR3 runs 18 residues. The J segment lost 2 bases and the V segment lost 4 bases, leaving 12 bases of the junction unmatched. The CDR3 bases are TGTGCCAGCAGTTCAGACAGGGGGAGTATGAGGGGCAATCAGCCCCAGCATTTT. Encoded protein: CASSSDRGSMRGNQPQHF.